One and the same sample provided the 2 T cell receptor beta chains below, sequenced in a study of beta chain features in type 1 diabetes. Study-level findings and limits: In every one of the four CD4+ subsets, TCRB CDR3s were moderately but significantly shorter in Type 1 diabetes patients.

No antigen is known for these receptors. The investigators reverse transcribed all of the isolated RNA, so they sequenced expressed TCRB transcripts. Libraries were prepared by immunoSEQ multiplex PCR; TCRdb keeps only in-frame clonotypes and omits some of them. The sample includes some 700,000 clones, about an eighth of them seen just once. The sample was naive CD4+ T cells from blood. Every receptor here comes from a man aged 18 to 35 with type 1 diabetes.

This clone was seen a few times. V usage is TRBV7-6 and J usage is TRBJ2-3; D may be TRBD2 (6 bases). The V gene lost 3 bases and the J gene lost 2 bases, with 12 bases spanning the gap. CDR1 is SGHVS, CDR2 FNYEAQ, per germline. This CDR3 contains 15 residues. The CDR3 loop reads CASSLGGGYTDTQYF. In nucleotides, the CDR3 is TGTGCCAGCAGCTTGGGAGGCGGGTACACAGATACGCAGTATTTT.

The chain recombines TRBV10-2 with TRBJ1-5, with D possibly being TRBD1 (5 bases). Germline lookup yields CDR1 WSHSY and CDR2 SAAADI. V was clipped by 6 bases and J by 2 bases, with 8 bases between them. The CDR3 loop spans 13 amino acids. Here the CDR3 DNA reads TGCGCCAGCAGGTTAGGGGGCAATCAGCCCCAGCATTTT. This sequence encodes CASRLGGNQPQHF.